This T cell receptor beta chain was sequenced in a study of T cell responses to AZD1222 COVID-19 vaccine. Germline CDR1 reads LGHNA; CDR2 reads YNFKEQ. Trimming at V came to 0 bases and at J to 15 bases, leaving 10 bases not matched to a gene. This CDR3 has 15 amino acids. Study-wide results and limits: Just a handful of AZD1222 recipients were seropositive at baseline.

The data were produced by immunoSEQ multiplex PCR, yet TCRdb's version contains in-frame clones alone and is incomplete. The sample has about 140,000 clones; about nine tenths are singletons. Notes on this clone: Antigen: not known.

The receptor's source is an adult in good health. The specimen comprised peripheral blood, sampled on day 0 of AZD1222 vaccination. This chain joins TRBV4-2 and TRBJ2-4; TRBD2 matches 11 bases. CDR3 nucleotides: TGTGCCAGCAGCCAAGACCCTAGCGGGAGGCCCACGGGGTACTTC. Protein product: CASSQDPSGRPTGYF.